This T cell receptor (beta chain) was obtained from a study of blood T cell repertoires in COVID-19. Study at large: In each case, the material was cDNA or gDNA derived from T cells, B-cell-depleted T cells, or PBMCs.

Clones were read by immunoSEQ multiplex PCR, and TCRdb kept only the in-frame ones, dropping some. Among some 200,000 clones listed, approximately 90% were seen once. Germline V CDR1 and CDR2: LNHDA, SQIVND (reference sequence). V lost 7 bases to trimming and J lost 4 bases, with 16 bases between them. This CDR3 is built from 14 residues. Sequenced input: peripheral blood. The TCR was taken from a man aged 50-59 years with acute or convalescent COVID-19. V and J are TRBV19 and TRBJ1-2; D is perhaps TRBD1 (6 bases). CDR3 nucleotides: TGTGCCAGTACCCTAACAGGGCCGGTCTATGGCTACACCTTC. Amino acid sequence: CASTLTGPVYGYTF.